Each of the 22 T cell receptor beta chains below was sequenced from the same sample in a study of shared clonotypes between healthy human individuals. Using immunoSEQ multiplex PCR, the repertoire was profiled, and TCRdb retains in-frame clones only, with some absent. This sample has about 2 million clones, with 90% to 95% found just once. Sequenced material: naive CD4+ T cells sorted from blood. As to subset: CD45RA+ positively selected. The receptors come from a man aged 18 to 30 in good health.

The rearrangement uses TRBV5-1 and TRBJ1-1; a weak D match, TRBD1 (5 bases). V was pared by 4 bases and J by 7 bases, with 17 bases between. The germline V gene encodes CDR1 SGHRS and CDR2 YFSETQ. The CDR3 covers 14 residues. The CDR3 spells CASSGTRDGDEAFF. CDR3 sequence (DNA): TGCGCCAGCAGCGGTACCCGGGACGGGGATGAAGCTTTCTTT.

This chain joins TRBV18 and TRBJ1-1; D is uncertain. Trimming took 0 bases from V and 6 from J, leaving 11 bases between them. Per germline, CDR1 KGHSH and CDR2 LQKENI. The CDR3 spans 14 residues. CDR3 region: CASSPPGKSAEAFF. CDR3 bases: TGTGCCAGCTCACCACCGGGCAAGTCTGCTGAAGCTTTCTTT.

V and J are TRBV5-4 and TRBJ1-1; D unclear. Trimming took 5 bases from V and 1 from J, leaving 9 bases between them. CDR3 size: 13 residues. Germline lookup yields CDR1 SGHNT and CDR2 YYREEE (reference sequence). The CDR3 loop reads CASRKTQNTEAFF. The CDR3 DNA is TGTGCCAGCAGGAAGACACAGAACACTGAAGCTTTCTTT. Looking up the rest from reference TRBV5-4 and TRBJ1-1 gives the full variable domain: ETGVTQSPTHLIKTRGQQVTLRCSSQSGHNTVSWYQQALGQGPQFIFQYYREEENGRGNFPPRFSGLQFPNYSSELNVNALELDDSALYLCASRKTQNTEAFFGQGTRLTVV.

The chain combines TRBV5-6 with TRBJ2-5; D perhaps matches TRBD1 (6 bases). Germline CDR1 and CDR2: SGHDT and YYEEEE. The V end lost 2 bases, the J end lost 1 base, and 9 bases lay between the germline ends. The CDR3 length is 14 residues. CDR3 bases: TGTGCCAGCAGCTTTGTAGGGGGCCAAGAGACCCAGTACTTC. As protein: CASSFVGGQETQYF.

As DNA, the CDR3 is TGTGCCAGCAGCCCCCGAGAAGGGTTGAGCAATGAGCAGTTCTTC. The encoded protein is CASSPREGLSNEQFF. V gene TRBV9 combines with J gene TRBJ2-1; D unclear. Trimming removed 4 bases from V and 6 bases from J, with 17 bases in between. This CDR3 comprises 15 residues. Germline lookup yields CDR1 SGDLS and CDR2 YYNGEE. The full variable domain, rest sourced from reference TRBV9 and TRBJ2-1, is DSGVTQTPKHLITATGQRVTLRCSPRSGDLSVYWYQQSLDQGLQFLIQYYNGEERAKGNILERFSAQQFPDLHSELNLSSLELGDSALYFCASSPREGLSNEQFFGPGTRLTVL.

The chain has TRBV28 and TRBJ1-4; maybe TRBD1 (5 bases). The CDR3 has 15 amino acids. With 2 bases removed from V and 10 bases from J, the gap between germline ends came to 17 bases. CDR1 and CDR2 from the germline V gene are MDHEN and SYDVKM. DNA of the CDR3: TGTGCCAGCAGTTTACCGAGGGGTTTAGGCGGAAAACTGTTTTTT. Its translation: CASSLPRGLGGKLFF.

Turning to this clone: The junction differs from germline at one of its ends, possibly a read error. CDR3 in amino acids: CAISEGDFLIF. For the CDR3, the DNA is TGTGCCATCAGTGAAGGGGATTTTCTCATTTTC. V usage is TRBV10-3 and J usage is TRBJ2-7; tentative D call: TRBD1 (5 bases). The CDR3 length is 11 residues. The germline CDR1 and CDR2 sequences are ENHRY and SYGVKD.

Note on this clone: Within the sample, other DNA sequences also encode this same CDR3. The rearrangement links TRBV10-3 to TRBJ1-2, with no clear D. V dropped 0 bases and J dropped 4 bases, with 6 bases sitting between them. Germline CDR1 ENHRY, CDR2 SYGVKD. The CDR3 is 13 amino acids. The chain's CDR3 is CAISESDGYGYTF. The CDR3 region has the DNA TGTGCCATCAGTGAGTCGGACGGCTATGGCTACACCTTC.

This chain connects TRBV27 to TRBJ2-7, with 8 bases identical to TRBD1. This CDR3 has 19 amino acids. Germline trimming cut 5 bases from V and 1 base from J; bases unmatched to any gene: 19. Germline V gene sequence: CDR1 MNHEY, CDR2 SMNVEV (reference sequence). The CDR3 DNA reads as TGTGCCAGCAGTCCTCTACCACCCCTTTTGGGACAGGAGTCCTACGAGCAGTACTTC. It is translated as CASSPLPPLLGQESYEQYF.

The CDR3 DNA sequence: TGTGCCATCAGCCCAGGCCGGGGCACCATATATTTT. Translation gives CAISPGRGTIYF. The genes are TRBV10-3 and TRBJ1-3; D ambiguous. Trimming removed 6 bases at V and 9 bases at J, with 12 bases between. Germline CDR1 reads ENHRY; CDR2 reads SYGVKD. This CDR3 is built from 12 residues.

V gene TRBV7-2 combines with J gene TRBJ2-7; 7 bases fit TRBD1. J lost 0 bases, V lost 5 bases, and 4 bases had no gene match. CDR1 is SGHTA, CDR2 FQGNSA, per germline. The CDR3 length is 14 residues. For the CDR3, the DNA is TGTGCCAGCAGCGTCCAGGGGGACTCCTACGAGCAGTACTTC. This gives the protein CASSVQGDSYEQYF.

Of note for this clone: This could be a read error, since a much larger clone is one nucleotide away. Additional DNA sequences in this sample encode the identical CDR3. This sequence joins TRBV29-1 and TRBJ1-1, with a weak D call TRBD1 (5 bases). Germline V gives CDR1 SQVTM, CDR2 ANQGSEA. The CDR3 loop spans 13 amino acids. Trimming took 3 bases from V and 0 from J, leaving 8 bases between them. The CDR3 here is CSVEGQMNTEAFF. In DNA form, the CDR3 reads TGCAGCGTTGAGGGGCAGATGAACACTGAAGCTTTCTTT.

The CDR3 sequence: CASSQAPSGSTYNEQFF. The CDR3 region has the DNA TGCGCCAGCAGCCAAGCGCCTAGCGGGAGTACCTACAATGAGCAGTTCTTC. The chain uses TRBV4-3 and TRBJ2-1; 10 positions match TRBD2. Germline V gene sequence: CDR1 LGHNA, CDR2 YSLEER. The CDR3 covers 17 residues. V was pared by 1 base and J by 2 bases, with 5 bases of the junction left unmatched.

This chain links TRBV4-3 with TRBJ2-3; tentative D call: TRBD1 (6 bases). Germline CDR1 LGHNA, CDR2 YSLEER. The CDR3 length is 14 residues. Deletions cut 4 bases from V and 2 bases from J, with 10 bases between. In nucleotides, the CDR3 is TGCGCCAGCAGCCGAACAGGGACCACAGATACGCAGTATTTT. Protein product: CASSRTGTTDTQYF.

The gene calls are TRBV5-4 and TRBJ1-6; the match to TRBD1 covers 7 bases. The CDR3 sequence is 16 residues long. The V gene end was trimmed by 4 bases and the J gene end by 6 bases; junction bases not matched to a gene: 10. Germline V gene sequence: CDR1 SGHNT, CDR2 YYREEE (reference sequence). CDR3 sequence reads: CASSPRAGGSNSPLHF. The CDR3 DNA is TGTGCCAGCAGCCCAAGGGCAGGGGGAAGTAATTCACCCCTCCACTTT. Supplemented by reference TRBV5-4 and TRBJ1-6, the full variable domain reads ETGVTQSPTHLIKTRGQQVTLRCSSQSGHNTVSWYQQALGQGPQFIFQYYREEENGRGNFPPRFSGLQFPNYSSELNVNALELDDSALYLCASSPRAGGSNSPLHFGNGTRLTVT.

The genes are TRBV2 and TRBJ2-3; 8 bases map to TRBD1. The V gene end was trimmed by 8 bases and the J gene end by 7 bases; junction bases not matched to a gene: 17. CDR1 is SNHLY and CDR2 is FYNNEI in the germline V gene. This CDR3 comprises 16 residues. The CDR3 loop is CASGGQGAIPTHTQYF. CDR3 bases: TGTGCCAGCGGCGGTCAGGGGGCTATCCCCACCCATACGCAGTATTTT.

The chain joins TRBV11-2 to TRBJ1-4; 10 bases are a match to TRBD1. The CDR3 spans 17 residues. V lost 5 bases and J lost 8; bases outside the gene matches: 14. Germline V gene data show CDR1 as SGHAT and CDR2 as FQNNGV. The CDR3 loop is CASSIGQGVGQFEKLFF. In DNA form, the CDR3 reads TGTGCCAGCAGCATAGGACAGGGGGTTGGTCAATTCGAAAAACTGTTTTTT.

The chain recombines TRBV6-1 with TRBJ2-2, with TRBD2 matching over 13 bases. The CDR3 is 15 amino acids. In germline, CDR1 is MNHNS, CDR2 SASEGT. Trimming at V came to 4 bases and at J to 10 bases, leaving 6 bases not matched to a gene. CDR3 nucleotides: TGTGCCAGCAGTGGAACTAGCGGGGGGGCCGAGGAGCTGTTTTTT. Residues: CASSGTSGGAEELFF.

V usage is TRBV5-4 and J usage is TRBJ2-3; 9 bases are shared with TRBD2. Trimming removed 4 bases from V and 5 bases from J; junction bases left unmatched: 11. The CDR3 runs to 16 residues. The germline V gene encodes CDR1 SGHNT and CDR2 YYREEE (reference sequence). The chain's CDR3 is CASSSERGAGGDTQYF. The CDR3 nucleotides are TGTGCCAGCAGCAGTGAGCGGGGGGCTGGGGGAGATACGCAGTATTTT.

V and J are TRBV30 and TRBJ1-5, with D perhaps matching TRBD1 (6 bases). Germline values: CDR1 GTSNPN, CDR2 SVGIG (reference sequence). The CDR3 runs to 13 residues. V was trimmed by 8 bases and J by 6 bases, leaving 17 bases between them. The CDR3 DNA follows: TGTGCCGGCGCGACAGGTCCGCGTCAGCCCCAGCATTTT. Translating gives CAGATGPRQPQHF.

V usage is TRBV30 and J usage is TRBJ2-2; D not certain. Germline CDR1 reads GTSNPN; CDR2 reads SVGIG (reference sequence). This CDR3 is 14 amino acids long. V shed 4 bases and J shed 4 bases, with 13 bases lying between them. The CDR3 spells CAWIRFPSTGELFF. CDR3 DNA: TGTGCCTGGATACGGTTTCCTAGCACCGGGGAGCTGTTTTTT.

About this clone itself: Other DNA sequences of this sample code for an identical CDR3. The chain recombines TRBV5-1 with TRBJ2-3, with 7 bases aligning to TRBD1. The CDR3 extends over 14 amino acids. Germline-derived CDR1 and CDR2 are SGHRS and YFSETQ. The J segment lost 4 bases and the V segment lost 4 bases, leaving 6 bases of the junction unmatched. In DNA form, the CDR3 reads TGCGCCAGCAGCGATCCTCAGGGGGCAGATACGCAGTATTTT. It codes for CASSDPQGADTQYF.